Following are 29 T cell receptor beta chains from one sample sequenced in a study of blood T cell repertoires in COVID-19. Here immunoSEQ multiplex PCR was the method, and the copy in TCRdb shows in-frame clones only, minus some. The sample holds fewer than 300,000 clones, under 90% seen once. The sequenced sample was peripheral blood. The receptors were sampled from a young woman with acute or convalescent COVID-19.

This clone was recorded many times. The chain links TRBV27 to TRBJ1-2; D possibly corresponds to TRBD1 (5 bases). V shed 6 bases and J shed 8 bases, with 28 bases lying between them. The CDR3 loop spans 17 amino acids. In germline, CDR1 is MNHEY, CDR2 SMNVEV (reference sequence). The CDR3, as DNA: TGTGCCAGCAGCGGAAGGGACTATGAGGGGATTATAGAGGGCTACACCTTC. Translated: CASSGRDYEGIIEGYTF.

The J gene is TRBJ2-7, the V gene TRBV6-2 or TRBV6-3; TRBD2 agrees at 10 bases. This CDR3 contains 16 residues. CDR1 is MNHEY, CDR2 SVGEGT, per germline. The J segment lost 3 bases and the V segment lost 0 bases, leaving 5 bases of the junction unmatched. The CDR3 here is CASSYSRASGSYEQYF. CDR3 nucleotides: TGTGCCAGCAGTTACTCGAGGGCTAGCGGGAGCTACGAGCAGTACTTC.

The chain employs TRBV29-1 and TRBJ2-1; D might be TRBD2 (6 bases). Germline V gene lookup returns CDR1 SQVTM and CDR2 ANQGSEA. The V end was cut by 0 bases, the J end by 5 bases, with 11 bases between. This CDR3 has 14 amino acids. CDR3 DNA sequence: TGCAGCGTTGAAGATGCGGAGGGGAACAATGAGCAGTTCTTC. Its protein is CSVEDAEGNNEQFF.

The chain combines TRBV6-5 with TRBJ1-2; D is uncertain. Germline V CDR1 and CDR2: MNHEY, SVGAGI. The CDR3 sequence is 13 residues long. Trimming removed 8 bases from V and 3 bases from J, with 13 bases in between. CDR3 nucleotide sequence: TGTGCCAGCCAAGCACAGTACTACTATGGCTACACCTTC. Protein sequence: CASQAQYYYGYTF.

This clone was detected only a few times. The rearrangement joins TRBV6-6 to TRBJ2-1; D ambiguous. The V end lost 2 bases, the J end lost 3 bases, and 5 bases lay between the germline ends. The CDR3 length is 13 residues. Germline CDR1 is MNHNY and CDR2 is SVGAGI (reference sequence). The CDR3 DNA sequence: TGTGCCAGCAGTTACGACAACTACAATGAGCAGTTCTTC. It is translated as CASSYDNYNEQFF.

The V gene is TRBV2, the J gene TRBJ2-1; D is perhaps TRBD1 (5 bases). Trimming left V 6 bases short and J 7 bases short, with 16 bases between. Germline V lookup: CDR1 SNHLY, CDR2 FYNNEI. The CDR3 extends over 14 amino acids. CDR3 bases: TGTGCCAGCAGGCCCGGCGGCAGGGCGAATGAGCAGTTCTTC. Translation: CASRPGGRANEQFF.

The J gene is TRBJ2-7, the V gene TRBV19, with 9 bases identical to TRBD1. The CDR3 length is 15 residues. Germline V gene lookup returns CDR1 LNHDA and CDR2 SQIVND (reference sequence). V shed 8 bases, J shed 5 bases, and the junction held 13 bases outside the gene matches. Written as DNA, the CDR3 is TGTGCCAGTTCGAGGACCGGGACAGGGTACGACGAGCAGTACTTC. Protein: CASSRTGTGYDEQYF.

As DNA, the CDR3 is TGTGCCAGCAGCTCCGGGACTTCAGATACGCAGTATTTT. Translation: CASSSGTSDTQYF. The chain combines TRBV2 with TRBJ2-3, with D possibly being TRBD2 (6 bases). Deletions cut 6 bases from V and 4 bases from J, with 11 bases between. Germline V gene sequence: CDR1 SNHLY, CDR2 FYNNEI. The CDR3 contains 13 residues.

The rearrangement links TRBV3-1 (or the pseudogene TRBV3-2) to TRBJ2-7; 7 bases line up with TRBD1. The germline CDR1 and CDR2 sequences are LGHDT and YNNKEL (reference sequence). This CDR3 spans 14 amino acids. V was clipped by 3 bases and J by 2 bases; unmatched bases: 4. The CDR3 DNA follows: TGTGCCAGCAGCCAGGACAGGCCCCCCTACGAGCAGTACTTC. Residues: CASSQDRPPYEQYF.

The chain couples TRBV3-1 (or the pseudogene TRBV3-2) to TRBJ1-2; 7 nucleotides line up with TRBD1. V was pared by 4 bases and J by 4 bases, with 3 bases of the junction left unmatched. Germline values: CDR1 LGHDT, CDR2 YNNKEL (reference sequence). This CDR3 spans 13 amino acids. CDR3 nucleotides: TGTGCCAGCAGCCCAGACAGGGCCTATGGCTACACCTTC. This translates into CASSPDRAYGYTF.

The chain uses TRBV27 and TRBJ2-7, with TRBD1 matching over 11 bases. Germline V lookup: CDR1 MNHEY, CDR2 SMNVEV (reference sequence). The junction had 5 bases not matched to a gene; V was cut back by 9 bases and J by 4 bases. The CDR3 is made up of 13 amino acids. The CDR3 sequence: CASVGQGAYEQYF. The CDR3 nucleotides read TGTGCCAGTGTTGGACAGGGGGCTTACGAGCAGTACTTC.

V gene TRBV5-1 combines with J gene TRBJ2-1, with D tentatively TRBD2 (6 bases). V lost 9 bases and J 4 bases, leaving 17 bases between the germline ends. CDR3 size: 14 residues. Germline CDR1 SGHRS, CDR2 YFSETQ. The CDR3 loop is CATSLGDSYNEQFF. In nucleotides, the CDR3 is TGCGCCACCTCGCTCGGGGACTCGTACAATGAGCAGTTCTTC.

This clone was detected once. The chain combines TRBV3-1 (or the pseudogene TRBV3-2) with TRBJ2-3; 8 nucleotides line up with TRBD2. Germline values: CDR1 LGHDT, CDR2 YNNKEL (reference sequence). This CDR3 region has 17 residues. V lost 1 base to trimming and J lost 0 bases; unmatched junction nucleotides: 6. Here the CDR3 reads CASSQAGGRRSTDTQYF. The CDR3 DNA sequence: TGTGCCAGCAGCCAAGCGGGAGGGCGCCGTAGCACAGATACGCAGTATTTT.

The rearrangement uses TRBV5-6 and TRBJ1-2, with 10 bases aligning to TRBD1. Per the germline V gene, CDR1 is SGHDT and CDR2 is YYEEEE. V shed 3 bases, J shed 7 bases, and the junction held 6 bases outside the gene matches. The CDR3 spans 14 residues. CDR3 in amino acids: CASSWVGQGVGYTF. Written as DNA, the CDR3 is TGTGCCAGCAGCTGGGTTGGACAGGGGGTTGGCTACACCTTC.

The chain combines TRBV28 with TRBJ1-1; D is possibly TRBD1 (5 bases). The CDR3 runs 16 residues. V gave up 4 bases and J gave up 5 bases, with 20 bases separating them. Per the germline V gene, CDR1 is MDHEN and CDR2 is SYDVKM. CDR3 amino acids: CASSSPGGEVWTEAFF. CDR3 nucleotide sequence: TGTGCCAGCAGTTCGCCGGGAGGGGAGGTGTGGACTGAAGCTTTCTTT.

The chain joins TRBV7-2 to TRBJ1-1; a possible D gene is TRBD1 (6 bases). This CDR3 is built from 13 residues. The germline CDR1 and CDR2 sequences are SGHTA and FQGNSA. V lost 7 bases, J lost 5 bases, and 14 bases lay in between. The CDR3: CASNPARGTEAFF. CDR3 DNA sequence: TGTGCCAGCAACCCCGCGAGGGGGACTGAAGCTTTCTTT. The variable domain in full, completed from reference TRBV7-2 and TRBJ1-1, reads GAGVSQSPSNKVTEKGKDVELRCDPISGHTALYWYRQSLGQGLEFLIYFQGNSAPDKSGLPSDRFSAERTGGSVSTLTIQRTQQEDSAVYLCASNPARGTEAFFGQGTRLTVV.

V is TRBV27 and J is TRBJ1-6; TRBD1 matches at 9 bases. The CDR3 consists of 15 residues. Germline values: CDR1 MNHEY, CDR2 SMNVEV (reference sequence). Trimming took 5 bases from V and 6 from J; bases not matched to a gene: 5. The CDR3 here is CASSGTGQGNSPLHF. The CDR3 DNA is TGTGCCAGCAGTGGTACGGGACAGGGTAATTCACCCCTCCACTTT.

The chain combines TRBV15 with TRBJ2-3; the match to TRBD2 covers 11 bases. This CDR3 spans 18 amino acids. In germline, CDR1 is LNHNV, CDR2 YYDKDF (reference sequence). Trimming removed 2 bases from V and 4 bases from J; junction bases left unmatched: 11. Here the CDR3 reads CATSRIKHSGRGADTQYF. The CDR3 DNA reads as TGTGCCACCAGCAGAATAAAACATAGCGGGAGGGGCGCAGATACGCAGTATTTT.

This clone was detected once. The identical CDR3 is also encoded by other nucleotide sequences in the sample. The rearrangement uses TRBV18 and TRBJ1-3; 7 bases are a match to TRBD1. Germline V gene lookup returns CDR1 KGHSH and CDR2 LQKENI. V was clipped by 3 bases and J by 1 base; unmatched bases: 0. This CDR3 is 14 amino acids long. The CDR3 reads CASSPGQSGNTIYF. The DNA for the CDR3 is TGTGCCAGCTCACCGGGACAGTCTGGAAACACCATATATTTT.

This clone was recorded at least ten times. V is TRBV6-1 and J is TRBJ2-7, with D possibly TRBD2 on 6 matching bases. The germline V and J ends were trimmed by 5 bases and 9 bases, with 23 bases remaining between them. The CDR3 spans 15 residues. CDR1 is MNHNS, CDR2 SASEGT, per germline. The DNA of the CDR3 is TGTGCCAGCAGTTGGCAGAGGGGCGGGATTCTCCCGCAGTACTTC. The encoded protein is CASSWQRGGILPQYF.

This chain links TRBV7-2 with TRBJ1-2; 9 nucleotides line up with TRBD1. Germline trimming cut 4 bases from V and 5 bases from J; bases unmatched to any gene: 5. There are 14 residues in the CDR3. Looked up from germline, CDR1 is SGHTA and CDR2 is FQGNSA. The CDR3 is CASSSGQGKYGYTF. Here the CDR3 DNA reads TGTGCCAGCAGCTCCGGACAGGGGAAGTATGGCTACACCTTC.

This clone has only one observation. The chain has TRBV15 and TRBJ1-2; D perhaps matches TRBD1 (6 bases). The CDR3 consists of 15 residues. Germline CDR1 and CDR2: LNHNV and YYDKDF (reference sequence). Trimming stripped 3 bases from V and 4 bases from J, with 15 bases between. The chain's CDR3 is CATSSDWGGGYGYTF. In nucleotides, the CDR3 is TGTGCCACCAGCAGCGACTGGGGGGGCGGCTATGGCTACACCTTC. The whole variable domain, remainder taken from reference TRBV15 and TRBJ1-2, is DAMVIQNPRYQVTQFGKPVTLSCSQTLNHNVMYWYQQKSSQAPKLLFHYYDKDFNNEADTPDNFQSRRPNTSFCFLDIRSPGLGDTAMYLCATSSDWGGGYGYTFGSGTRLTVV.

The chain combines TRBV19 with TRBJ2-2; D unresolved. Trimming took 5 bases from V and 0 from J, leaving 4 bases between them. Germline V gene data show CDR1 as LNHDA and CDR2 as SQIVND (reference sequence). This CDR3 comprises 13 residues. The CDR3 coding sequence is TGTGCCAGTAGTCAGACGAACACCGGGGAGCTGTTTTTT. Its protein is CASSQTNTGELFF.

The chain links TRBV7-3 to TRBJ2-1, with 9 nucleotides matching TRBD1. The CDR3 is 15 residues long. The trim removed 0 bases at V and 13 bases at J, leaving 10 bases unmatched. Looked up from germline, CDR1 is SGHTA and CDR2 is FQGTGA. CDR3: CASSLTPGTGLPQFF. CDR3 in DNA: TGTGCCAGCAGCTTAACCCCGGGGACAGGGCTCCCCCAGTTCTTC. Supplemented by reference TRBV7-3 and TRBJ2-1, the full variable domain reads GAGVSQTPSNKVTEKGKYVELRCDPISGHTALYWYRQSLGQGPEFLIYFQGTGAADDSGLPNDRFFAVRPEGSVSTLKIQRTERGDSAVYLCASSLTPGTGLPQFFGPGTRLTVL.

The chain links TRBV6-2 or TRBV6-3 to TRBJ1-2, with 10 bases identical to TRBD1. The CDR3 is 14 amino acids. With V trimmed by 5 bases and J by 8 bases, 8 bases remained unmatched. Germline lookup yields CDR1 MNHEY and CDR2 SVGEGT. CDR3 nucleotides: TGTGCCAGCAGTCGACAGGGGGCCCCTCCGGGCTACACCTTC. Residues: CASSRQGAPPGYTF.

V usage is TRBV7-2 and J usage is TRBJ1-3; the D gene is possibly TRBD1 (6 bases). This CDR3 region has 16 residues. Germline-derived CDR1 and CDR2 are SGHTA and FQGNSA. V lost 6 bases to trimming and J lost 3 bases, with 18 bases between them. CDR3 in DNA: TGTGCCAGCAGATTTACAGGGATGGTGGGTGGAAACACCATATATTTT. The encoded protein is CASRFTGMVGGNTIYF.

The V call is TRBV28, the J call TRBJ2-1, with 11 nucleotides matching TRBD1. V gave up 6 bases and J gave up 3 bases; unmatched junction bases: 4. Per the germline V gene, CDR1 is MDHEN and CDR2 is SYDVKM. This CDR3 comprises 15 residues. Here the CDR3 DNA reads TGTGCCAGCAGGTTCGGGACAGGGGGCTACAATGAGCAGTTCTTC. Translating it yields CASRFGTGGYNEQFF.

The chain recombines TRBV7-2 with TRBJ1-2, with D maybe TRBD1 (6 bases). The CDR3 spans 15 residues. Trimming left V 0 bases short and J 7 bases short, with 15 bases between. Germline lookup yields CDR1 SGHTA and CDR2 FQGNSA. This CDR3 reads CASSLAPTGMGGYTF. The CDR3 nucleotides are TGTGCCAGCAGCTTAGCCCCGACAGGTATGGGTGGCTACACCTTC. The complete variable domain, with remaining parts taken from reference TRBV7-2 and TRBJ1-2, reads GAGVSQSPSNKVTEKGKDVELRCDPISGHTALYWYRQSLGQGLEFLIYFQGNSAPDKSGLPSDRFSAERTGGSVSTLTIQRTQQEDSAVYLCASSLAPTGMGGYTFGSGTRLTVV.

This chain uses TRBV24-1 with TRBJ2-5; perhaps TRBD1 as D (5 bases). V was pared by 1 base and J by 5 bases, with 13 bases between. In germline, CDR1 is KGHDR, CDR2 SFDVKD. The CDR3 is 15 amino acids. CDR3 sequence reads: CATSDFGRVGETQYF. The CDR3 nucleotides are TGTGCCACCAGTGATTTCGGCAGGGTCGGGGAGACCCAGTACTTC.